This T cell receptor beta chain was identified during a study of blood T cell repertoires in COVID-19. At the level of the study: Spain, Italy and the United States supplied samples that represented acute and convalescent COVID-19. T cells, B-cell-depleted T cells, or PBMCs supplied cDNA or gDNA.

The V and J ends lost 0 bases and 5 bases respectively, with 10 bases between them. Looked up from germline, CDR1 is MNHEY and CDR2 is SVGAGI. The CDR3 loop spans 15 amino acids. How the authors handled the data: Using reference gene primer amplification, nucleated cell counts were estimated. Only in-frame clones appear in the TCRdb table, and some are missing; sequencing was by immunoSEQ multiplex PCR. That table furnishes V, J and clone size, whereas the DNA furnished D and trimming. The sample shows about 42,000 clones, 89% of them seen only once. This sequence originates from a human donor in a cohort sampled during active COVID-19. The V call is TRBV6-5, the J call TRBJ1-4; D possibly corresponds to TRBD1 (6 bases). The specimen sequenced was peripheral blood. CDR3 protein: CASSYSGQGNEKLFF. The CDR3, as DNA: TGTGCCAGCAGTTACTCCGGGCAGGGGAATGAAAAACTGTTTTTT.